This TCR beta chain emerged from a study of blood T cell repertoires in COVID-19. On the study more broadly: T cells, B-cell-depleted T cells, or PBMCs supplied cDNA or gDNA.

Germline CDR1 reads LNHDA; CDR2 reads SQIVND (reference sequence). The length of the CDR3 is 15 residues. Between the trimmed V and J ends, which lost 1 base and 0 bases, there was a span of 7 bases. Libraries were prepared by immunoSEQ multiplex PCR; TCRdb keeps only in-frame clonotypes and omits some of them. The data show approximately 170,000 clones, 84% seen once. This clone came up once. Sequencing was carried out using peripheral blood. This chain joins TRBV19 and TRBJ2-4; possibly TRBD1 for D (5 bases). This receptor was obtained from an elderly woman with COVID-19, enrolled during active disease. The CDR3 DNA reads as TGTGCCAGTAGTATAGGACAGCTAGCCAAAAACATTCAGTACTTC. This codes for CASSIGQLAKNIQYF.